This note documents a single T cell receptor beta chain sequence. What it binds is unknown. The data were produced by immunoSEQ multiplex PCR, yet TCRdb's version contains in-frame clones alone and is incomplete. The data contain under 200,000 clones, around 87% of them seen just once; the ten biggest clones take up 2.5% to 3%. From germline, CDR1 is MNHEY and CDR2 SVGAGI. After removal of 6 bases from V and 6 bases from J, the junction contained 5 bases not matched to a gene. The CDR3 covers 14 residues. This specimen belongs to a study of T cell responses to AZD1222 COVID-19 vaccine. General study results and limits: Baseline antibody screening turned up just five to seven seropositive AZD1222 recipients. Researchers report vaccine-associated CD4 TCRs spanning spike, with dominance at 160-218 and 743-854. White British people made up most donors, females outnumbered males, and clonal diversity was possibly underestimated.

The receptor was isolated from an adult in good health. This specimen consisted of peripheral blood, obtained on day 0 of MenACWY control vaccination. The rearrangement uses TRBV6-5 and TRBJ1-4, with 9 bases matching TRBD1. The CDR3 DNA sequence: TGTGCCAGCAGCACCGGGACAGGGTATGAAAAACTGTTTTTT. Translated, it gives CASSTGTGYEKLFF.